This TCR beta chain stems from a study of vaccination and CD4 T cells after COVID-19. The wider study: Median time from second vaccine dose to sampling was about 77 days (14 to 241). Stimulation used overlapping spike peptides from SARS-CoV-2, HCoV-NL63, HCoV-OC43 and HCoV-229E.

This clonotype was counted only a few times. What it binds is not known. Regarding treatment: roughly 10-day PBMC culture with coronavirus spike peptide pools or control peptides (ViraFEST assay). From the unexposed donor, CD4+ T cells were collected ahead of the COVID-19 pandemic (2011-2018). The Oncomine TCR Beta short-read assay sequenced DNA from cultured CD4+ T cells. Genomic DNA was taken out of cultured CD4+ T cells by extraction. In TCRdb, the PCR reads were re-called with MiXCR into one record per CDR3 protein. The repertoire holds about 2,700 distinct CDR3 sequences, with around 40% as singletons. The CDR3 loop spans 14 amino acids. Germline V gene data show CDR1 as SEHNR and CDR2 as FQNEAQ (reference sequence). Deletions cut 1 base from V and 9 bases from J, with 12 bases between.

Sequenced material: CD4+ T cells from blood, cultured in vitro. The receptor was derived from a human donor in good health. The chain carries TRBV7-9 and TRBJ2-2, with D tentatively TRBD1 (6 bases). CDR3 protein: CASSLGQGLWELFF. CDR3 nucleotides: TGTGCCAGCAGCTTAGGCCAGGGGCTCTGGGAGCTGTTTTTT.